The sample holds one count of the clone carrying this TCR beta chain. The sample comes from a study of control samples from healthy donors and cancer patients. The method was immunoSEQ multiplex PCR; TCRdb's version includes in-frame clones alone and lacks a portion of them. This sample has some 130,000 clones, with roughly 92% found just once. The V gene's germline CDR1 is SGHVS and CDR2 FNYEAQ. CDR3 size: 18 residues. J gave up 3 bases and V 2 bases, and 11 bases lay outside the gene matches. The sample was blood. V gene TRBV7-6 combines with J gene TRBJ2-3; the match to TRBD2 covers 10 bases. The clonotype comes from a man aged 25 to 45 in good health. The DNA of the CDR3 is TGTGCCAGCAGCTTACCGAAAGGAACTAGCGGGATTACAGATACGCAGTATTTT. Translated, it gives CASSLPKGTSGITDTQYF.